This T cell receptor (beta chain) was recorded in a study of blood T cell repertoires in COVID-19. Overall study context: Italy, Spain and the United States were the sources of the convalescent and acute COVID-19 samples.

Germline loops: CDR1 MNHEY, CDR2 SVGAGI. The CDR3 is 15 amino acids. Trimming at V came to 2 bases and at J to 7 bases, leaving 4 bases not matched to a gene. This table comes from immunoSEQ multiplex PCR, and its TCRdb copy is limited to in-frame clones, with some not included. Found here are 85,000 to 100,000 clones, more than 70% of them singletons; the top ten hold 10% to 15%. This chain joins TRBV6-5 and TRBJ2-1, with 11 bases that match TRBD2. The receptor's source is an older woman in a cohort sampled during active or convalescent COVID-19. The specimen was peripheral blood. CDR3 in amino acids: CASSYGTSGWNEQFF. DNA of the CDR3: TGTGCCAGCAGTTACGGGACTAGCGGCTGGAATGAGCAGTTCTTC.